The 13 T cell receptor beta chains presented below share a single source sample, sequenced in a study of Ad26.COV2.S vaccination and SARS-CoV-2 variants. Using immunoSEQ multiplex PCR, the repertoire was profiled, and TCRdb retains in-frame clones only, with some absent. The sample records about 400,000 clones, approximately 90% being singletons. Treatment noted: some 19 received Ad26.COV2.S at low or high dose, single or two shots; 5 received placebo; per-sample allocation not given. The investigators took samples on day 63 after the first vaccine or placebo injection. Sequences were derived from peripheral blood, sampled in a trial of Ad26.COV2.S vaccine versus placebo. Receptors originate from a person between 18 and 59 years old who received the Ad26.COV2.S COVID-19 vaccine or a placebo.

V and J are TRBV6-5 and TRBJ2-4, with a possible D match to TRBD1 (5 bases). The CDR3 is 15 amino acids. Germline CDR1 MNHEY, CDR2 SVGAGI. V dropped 5 bases and J dropped 4 bases, with 15 bases sitting between them. The CDR3: CASSPVGVTKNIQYF. The CDR3 nucleotides are TGTGCCAGCAGTCCCGTAGGGGTGACAAAAAACATTCAGTACTTC.

The CDR3 region is CASGHRDVLGDYTF. CDR3 in DNA: TGTGCCAGCGGACACAGGGACGTTCTAGGTGACTACACCTTC. The rearrangement links TRBV6-4 to TRBJ1-2, with D perhaps matching TRBD1 (6 bases). The V end lost 8 bases, the J end lost 10 bases, and 23 bases lay between the germline ends. The CDR3 is made up of 14 amino acids. From germline, CDR1 is MRHNA and CDR2 SNTAGT.

The CDR3 DNA reads as TGCAGCGTCGTCCTTACAGGGGGGAAGGGCTACACCTTC. Its translation is CSVVLTGGKGYTF. The V call is TRBV29-1, the J call TRBJ1-2; 8 bases match TRBD1. The CDR3 contains 13 residues. The germline V gene encodes CDR1 SQVTM and CDR2 ANQGSEA. J lost 8 bases, V lost 6 bases, and 11 bases had no gene match. The variable domain in full, with the rest retrieved from reference TRBV29-1 and TRBJ1-2, is SAVISQKPSRDICQRGTSLTIQCQVDSQVTMMFWYRQQPGQSLTLIATANQGSEATYESGFVIDKFPISRPNLTFSTLTVSNMSPEDSSIYLCSVVLTGGKGYTFGSGTRLTVV.

This chain connects TRBV11-2 to TRBJ2-5; a possible D gene is TRBD2 (5 bases). This CDR3 region has 15 residues. Trimming pared 1 base from V and 2 bases from J, leaving 11 bases between. CDR1 and CDR2 (germline): SGHAT, FQNNGV. The CDR3 reads CASSLVAGGQETQYF. The CDR3 DNA reads TGTGCCAGCAGCTTAGTGGCAGGAGGACAAGAGACCCAGTACTTC.

This clone was counted a single time. The chain has TRBV30 and TRBJ1-3; no definite D call. The ends were cut back, 2 bases at V and 3 bases at J, with 8 bases in the middle. CDR1 is GTSNPN and CDR2 is SVGIG in the germline V gene (reference sequence). The CDR3 contains 13 residues. The CDR3 DNA sequence: TGTGCCTGGAGTAAGGGATTTGGAAACACCATATATTTT. Translation: CAWSKGFGNTIYF. The full variable domain, with the rest looked up from reference TRBV30 and TRBJ1-3, is SQTIHQWPATLVQPVGSPLSLECTVEGTSNPNLYWYRQAAGRGLQLLFYSVGIGQISSEVPQNLSASRPQDRQFILSSKKLLLSDSGFYLCAWSKGFGNTIYFGEGSWLTVV.

This clone was seen a handful of times. The chain recombines TRBV7-6 with TRBJ2-5; TRBD1 or TRBD2 may be the D gene (6 bases each). CDR1 is SGHVS, CDR2 FNYEAQ, per germline. This CDR3 is built from 17 residues. Trimming stripped 1 base from V and 5 bases from J, with 20 bases between. CDR3 protein: CASSLGVGGSTRETQYF. CDR3 sequence (DNA): TGTGCCAGCAGCTTAGGGGTGGGGGGCTCCACGAGGGAGACCCAGTACTTC.

The V and J genes are TRBV11-2 and TRBJ2-5; 11 nucleotides line up with TRBD2. CDR1 and CDR2 from the germline V gene are SGHAT and FQNNGV. Trimming took 2 bases from V and 2 from J; bases not matched to a gene: 7. The CDR3 contains 17 residues. The CDR3 coding sequence is TGTGCCAGCAGCTTACGCGTGCTAGCGGGAGGACAAGAGACCCAGTACTTC. Translating gives CASSLRVLAGGQETQYF.

This chain joins TRBV5-6 and TRBJ2-7, with a possible D match to TRBD2 (6 bases). The germline V gene has CDR1 SGHDT and CDR2 YYEEEE. The CDR3 covers 13 residues. V lost 4 bases and J 5 bases, leaving 13 bases between the germline ends. Here the CDR3 reads CASSRPGLNEQYF. The CDR3 DNA reads TGTGCCAGCAGCAGGCCGGGACTCAACGAGCAGTACTTC.

V is TRBV3-1 (or the pseudogene TRBV3-2) and J is TRBJ1-1, with a weak D call TRBD1 (5 bases). V was pared by 4 bases and J by 10 bases, with 19 bases between. Germline lookup yields CDR1 LGHDT and CDR2 YNNKEL (reference sequence). CDR3 size: 14 residues. This CDR3 reads CASSPSGTSRGAFF. The CDR3 nucleotides read TGTGCCAGCAGCCCTTCCGGGACCTCGCGGGGAGCTTTCTTT.

The table lists this clone with a count of one. This chain links TRBV28 with TRBJ2-1; the match to TRBD2 covers 10 bases. V lost 10 bases to trimming and J lost 10 bases; unmatched junction nucleotides: 7. This CDR3 region has 12 residues. Per germline, CDR1 MDHEN and CDR2 SYDVKM. The CDR3 spells CATRTSGVEQFF. In nucleotides, the CDR3 is TGTGCCACCCGGACTAGCGGAGTAGAGCAGTTCTTC.

CDR3 coding DNA: TGTGCCAGCAGGACGGACAGGGGGGGAAACACCATATATTTT. Its protein product is CASRTDRGGNTIYF. This chain uses TRBV5-4 with TRBJ1-3; 10 bases map to TRBD1. This CDR3 has 14 amino acids. J was trimmed by 4 bases and V by 5 bases; bases with no gene match: 3. Germline V gene sequence: CDR1 SGHNT, CDR2 YYREEE (reference sequence).

V is TRBV2 and J is TRBJ1-3, with D possibly being TRBD1 (6 bases). There are 15 residues in the CDR3. Trimming left V 6 bases short and J 0 bases short, with 12 bases between. Germline CDR1 reads SNHLY; CDR2 reads FYNNEI. In DNA form, the CDR3 reads TGTGCCAGCAGGGCTTGGGGGGCCTCTGGAAACACCATATATTTT. Translation gives CASRAWGASGNTIYF.

The chain is built from TRBV27 and TRBJ2-1; D uncertain. V was cut by 3 bases and J by 4 bases, with 13 bases left in between. Germline CDR1 and CDR2: MNHEY and SMNVEV (reference sequence). This CDR3 is 15 amino acids long. CDR3 nucleotides: TGTGCCAGCAGTTTGGTACCTCTTGGGTACAATGAGCAGTTCTTC. Its protein is CASSLVPLGYNEQFF.